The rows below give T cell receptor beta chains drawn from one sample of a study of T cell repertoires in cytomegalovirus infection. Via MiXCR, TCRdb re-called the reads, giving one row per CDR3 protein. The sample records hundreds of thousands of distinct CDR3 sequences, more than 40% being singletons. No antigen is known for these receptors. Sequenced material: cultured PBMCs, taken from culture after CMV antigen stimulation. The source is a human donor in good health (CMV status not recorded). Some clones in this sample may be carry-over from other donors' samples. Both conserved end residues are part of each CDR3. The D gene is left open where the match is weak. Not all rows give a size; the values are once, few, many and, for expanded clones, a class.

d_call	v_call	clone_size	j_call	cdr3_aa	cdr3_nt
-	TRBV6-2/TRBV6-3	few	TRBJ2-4	CASSYRGGGHIQYF	TGTGCCAGCAGTTACAGGGGCGGAGGGCACATTCAGTACTTC
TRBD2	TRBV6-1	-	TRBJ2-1	CASNKGLAGGWNEQFF	TGTGCCAGCAATAAAGGACTAGCGGGAGGTTGGAATGAGCAGTTCTTC
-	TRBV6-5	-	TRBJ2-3	CASTSDRGTDTQYF	-
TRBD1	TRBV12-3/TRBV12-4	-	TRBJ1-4	CASSFWNRDRVVLGEKLFF	TGTGCCAGCAGTTTTTGGAACCGGGACAGGGTCGTCCTTGGTGAAAAACTGTTTTTT
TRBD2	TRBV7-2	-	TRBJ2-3	CASSLAGVGDTQYF	TGTGCCAGCAGCCTAGCGGGAGTGGGAGATACGCAGTATTTT
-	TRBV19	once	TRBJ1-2	CASMEPLSLGYTF	TGTGCCAGTATGGAGCCCCTATCCCTCGGCTACACCTTC
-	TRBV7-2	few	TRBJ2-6	CASSLVGSAGANVLTF	TGTGCCAGCAGCTTAGTGGGGTCTGCTGGGGCCAACGTCCTGACTTTC
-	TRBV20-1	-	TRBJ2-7	CSARSRVASYEQYF	TGCAGTGCTAGGTCCAGGGTAGCCTCCTACGAGCAGTACTTC
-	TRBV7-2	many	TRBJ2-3	CASSMGLSTDTQYF	TGTGCCAGCAGCATGGGACTTAGCACAGATACGCAGTATTTT
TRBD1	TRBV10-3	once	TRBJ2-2	CAISDRGAYTGELFF	TGTGCAATCAGTGACAGGGGGGCGTACACCGGGGAGCTGTTTTTT
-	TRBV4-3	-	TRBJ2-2	CASSQDLDGAGELFF	TGCGCCAGCAGCCAAGATCTCGACGGGGCCGGGGAGCTGTTTTTT
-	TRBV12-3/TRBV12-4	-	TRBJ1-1	CASSTTKEAFF	TGTGCCAGCAGTACTACAAAAGAAGCTTTCTTT
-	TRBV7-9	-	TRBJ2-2	CASSLQGYTGELFF	TGTGCCAGCAGCTTGCAGGGTTACACCGGGGAGCTGTTTTTT
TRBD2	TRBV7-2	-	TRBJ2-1	CASSLRTSGYFSSYNEQFF	TGTGCCAGCAGCTTGAGGACTAGCGGATACTTCAGCTCCTACAATGAGCAGTTCTTC
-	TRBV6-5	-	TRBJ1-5	CASSRNTGSGNQPQHF	TGTGCCAGCAGCCGTAATACAGGGAGCGGCAATCAGCCCCAGCATTTT
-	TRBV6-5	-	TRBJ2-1	CASSLHSNRAYNEQFF	TGTGCCAGCAGCCTCCACTCTAATAGGGCCTACAATGAGCAGTTCTTC
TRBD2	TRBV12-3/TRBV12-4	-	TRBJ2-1	CASSLVTSGYNEQFF	TGTGCCAGCAGTTTAGTGACTAGCGGGTACAATGAGCAGTTCTTC
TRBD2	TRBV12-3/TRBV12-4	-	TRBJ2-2	CASSIPGYPGLAGTGGELFF	TGTGCCAGCAGCATCCCAGGGTACCCGGGACTAGCTGGAACGGGTGGGGAGCTGTTTTTT
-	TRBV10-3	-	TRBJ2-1	CATRSGGSYNEQFF	TGTGCCACCCGAAGCGGCGGCTCCTACAATGAGCAGTTCTTC
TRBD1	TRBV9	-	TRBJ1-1	CASSGALDRGDEAFF	TGTGCCAGCAGCGGAGCCCTCGACAGGGGAGATGAAGCTTTCTTT
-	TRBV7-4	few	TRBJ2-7	CASSPRDEQYF	TGTGCCAGCAGCCCTCGCGACGAGCAGTACTTC
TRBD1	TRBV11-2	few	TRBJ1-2	CASSLLDRGHYGYTF	TGTGCCAGCAGCTTACTGGACAGGGGACACTATGGCTACACCTTC
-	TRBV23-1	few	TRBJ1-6	CASSQSSLRPRDYNSPLHF	TGCGCCAGCAGTCAATCGTCGTTACGGCCAAGGGACTATAATTCACCCCTCCACTTT
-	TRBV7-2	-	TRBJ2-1	CASSRSTGWYNEQFF	TGTGCCAGCAGCAGGTCGACAGGCTGGTACAATGAGCAGTTCTTC
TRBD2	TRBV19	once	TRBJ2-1	CASSIIGGGSYNEQFF	TGTGCCAGTAGTATTATCGGCGGGGGCTCCTACAATGAGCAGTTCTTC
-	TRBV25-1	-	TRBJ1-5	CASSEYKSNQPQHF	TGTGCCAGCAGTGAATATAAGAGCAATCAGCCCCAGCATTTT
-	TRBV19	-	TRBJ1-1	CASSIRQDPDTEAFF	TGTGCCAGTAGTATAAGACAGGATCCGGACACTGAAGCTTTCTTT
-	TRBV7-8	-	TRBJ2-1	CASSPQYNEQFF	TGTGCCAGCAGCCCCCAGTACAATGAGCAGTTCTTC
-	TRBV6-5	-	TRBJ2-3	CASSYPGAPTQYF	TGTGCCAGCAGTTACCCTGGTGCCCCCACGCAGTATTTT
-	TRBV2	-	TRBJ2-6	CASTPRWDSGANVLTF	TGTGCCAGCACTCCCCGTTGGGACTCTGGGGCCAACGTCCTGACTTTC
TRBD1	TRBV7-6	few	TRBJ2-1	CASSSPGQGGNEQFF	TGTGCCAGCAGCTCGCCGGGACAGGGAGGCAATGAGCAGTTCTTC
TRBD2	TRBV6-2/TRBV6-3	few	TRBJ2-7	CASSYSIAGEQYF	TGTGCCAGCAGTTACTCCATAGCGGGGGAGCAGTACTTC
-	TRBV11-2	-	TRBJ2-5	CASSRAGIVGETQYF	TGTGCCAGCAGCCGGGCCGGGATAGTAGGGGAGACCCAGTACTTC
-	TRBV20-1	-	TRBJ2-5	CSAPSWAGQETQYF	TGCAGTGCCCCTAGTTGGGCGGGGCAAGAGACCCAGTACTTC
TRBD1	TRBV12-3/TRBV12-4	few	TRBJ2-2	CASSTGGSNTGELFF	TGTGCCAGCAGTACAGGGGGCTCAAACACCGGGGAGCTGTTTTTT
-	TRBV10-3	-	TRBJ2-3	CAISEPTDTQYF	TGTGCCATCAGTGAGCCGACAGATACGCAGTATTTT
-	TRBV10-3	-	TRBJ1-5	CAIGGGPSNQPQHF	TGTGCCATCGGAGGGGGTCCTAGCAATCAGCCCCAGCATTTT
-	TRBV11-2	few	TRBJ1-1	CASSHPALRTEAFF	TGTGCCAGCAGCCACCCCGCGTTGCGCACTGAAGCTTTCTTT
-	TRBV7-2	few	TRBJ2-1	CASSLSRQVYEQFF	TGTGCCAGCAGCTTAAGCCGGCAGGTATATGAGCAGTTCTTC
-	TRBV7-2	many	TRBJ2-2	CASSLDVWVGTGELFF	TGTGCCAGCAGCTTAGATGTATGGGTCGGCACCGGGGAGCTGTTTTTT
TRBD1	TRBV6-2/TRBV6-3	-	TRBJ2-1	CASSDPGQGTYNEQFF	TGTGCCAGCAGTGATCCGGGACAGGGGACCTACAATGAGCAGTTCTTC
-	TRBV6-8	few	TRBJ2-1	CASSRTALAEQFF	TGTGCCAGCAGTAGGACAGCCCTTGCTGAGCAGTTCTTC
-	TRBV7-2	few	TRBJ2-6	CASSLVVVSSGANVLTF	TGTGCCAGCAGCTTAGTGGTCGTTAGCTCTGGGGCCAACGTCCTGACTTTC
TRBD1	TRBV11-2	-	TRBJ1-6	CASSLRDRGRFSYNSPLHF	TGTGCCAGCAGCTTAAGGGACAGGGGGCGGTTTTCCTATAATTCACCCCTCCACTTT
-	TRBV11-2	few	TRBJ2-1	CASSPGPPREHNEQFF	TGTGCCAGCAGCCCCGGTCCACCCCGGGAGCACAATGAGCAGTTCTTC